The table lists the clone carrying this T cell receptor (beta chain) with a few counts. What it recognizes is unknown. These data originate in a study of cytomegalovirus exposure and HLA in healthy donors. Overall study findings and caveats: High sensitivity and specificity were reportedly achieved when the classifier diagnosed cytomegalovirus status.

A multiplex PCR was run with 60 Vbeta primers and 13 Jbeta primers. The repertoire was sequenced with immunoSEQ multiplex PCR; TCRdb's copy has only in-frame clones and lacks some. Of more than 95,000 clones detected, around 68% appear once; the ten largest clones hold more than 3.5%. This CDR3 region has 13 residues. The germline CDR1 and CDR2 sequences are MRHNA and SNTAGT. This chain joins TRBV6-4 and TRBJ2-5, with a weak D call TRBD1 (6 bases). Judging by the DNA end, TRBJ2-7 fits better; the J call may be wrong. This TCR was recovered from a man aged 35 to 55 in good health and CMV-seropositive. Sequenced sample: PBMCs. Written as DNA, the CDR3 is TGTGCCAGCAGTGAAATACAGGGTGGCGAGCAGTACTTC. Its protein is CASSEIQGGEQYF.